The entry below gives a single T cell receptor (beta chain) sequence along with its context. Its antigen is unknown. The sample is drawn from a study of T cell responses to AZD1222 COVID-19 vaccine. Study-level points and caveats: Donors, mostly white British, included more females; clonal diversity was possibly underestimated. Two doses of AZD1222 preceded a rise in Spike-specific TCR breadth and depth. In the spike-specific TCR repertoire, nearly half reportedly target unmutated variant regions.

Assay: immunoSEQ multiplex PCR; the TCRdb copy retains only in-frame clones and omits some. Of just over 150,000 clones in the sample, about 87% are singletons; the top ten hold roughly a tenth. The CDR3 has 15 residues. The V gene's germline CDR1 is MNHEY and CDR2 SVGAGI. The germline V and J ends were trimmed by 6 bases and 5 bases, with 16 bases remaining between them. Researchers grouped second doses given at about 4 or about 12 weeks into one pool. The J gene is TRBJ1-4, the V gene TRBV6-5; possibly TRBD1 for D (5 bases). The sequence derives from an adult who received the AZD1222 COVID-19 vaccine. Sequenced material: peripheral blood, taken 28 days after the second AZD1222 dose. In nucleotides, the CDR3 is TGTGCCAGCAGAGAGGGGCCGGGCTACAATGAAAAACTGTTTTTT. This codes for CASREGPGYNEKLFF.